Only one count was recorded for the clone carrying this T cell receptor (beta chain). Its antigen is unidentified. This specimen comes from a study of T cell responses to AZD1222 COVID-19 vaccine. Study-wide results and caveats: Baseline seropositives among AZD1222 recipients totaled only five to seven. A mostly white British donor set with more females was recruited, and clonal diversity was possibly underestimated.

Assay: immunoSEQ multiplex PCR; the TCRdb copy retains only in-frame clones and omits some. The data show about 150,000 clones, 80% to 90% seen once. The CDR3 runs 15 residues. Germline CDR1 SGHTA, CDR2 FQGNSA. Trimming removed 3 bases from V and 9 bases from J; junction bases left unmatched: 10. The rearrangement links TRBV7-2 to TRBJ2-1, with 8 bases fitting TRBD2. This specimen consisted of peripheral blood, obtained after recovery from COVID-19. The receptor was isolated from an adult who had recovered from COVID-19. The CDR3, as DNA: TGTGCCAGCAGCTTCACTTTCGGCGGGGGGCCTGAGCAGTTCTTC. This gives the protein CASSFTFGGGPEQFF.